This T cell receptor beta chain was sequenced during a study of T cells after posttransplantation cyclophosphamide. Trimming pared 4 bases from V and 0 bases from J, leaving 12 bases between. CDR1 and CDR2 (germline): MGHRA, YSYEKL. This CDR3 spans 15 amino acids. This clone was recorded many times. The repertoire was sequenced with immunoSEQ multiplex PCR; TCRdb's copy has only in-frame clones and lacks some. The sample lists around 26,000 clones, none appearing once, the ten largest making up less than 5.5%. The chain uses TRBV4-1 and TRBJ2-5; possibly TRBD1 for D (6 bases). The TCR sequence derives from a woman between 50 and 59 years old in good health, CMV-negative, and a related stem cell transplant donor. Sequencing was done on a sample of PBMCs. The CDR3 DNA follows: TGCGCCAGCAGCCCCGGGACACAGTACCAAGAGACCCAGTACTTC. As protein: CASSPGTQYQETQYF.